These 9 T cell receptor beta chains originate from one sample sequenced in a study of T cells in Graves' hyperthyroidism and ophthalmopathy. RNA transcripts gave rise to amplified TCR beta CDR3 regions. First-round RT-PCR targeting the TCR CDR3 was performed with the HTBI primer set. In TCRdb, the multiplex PCR reads were re-called with MiXCR into one record per CDR3 protein. Of approximately 570,000 distinct CDR3 sequences in the sample, 15% to 20% were seen once. Sequenced material: blood. Receptors were obtained from a man in his forties with Graves' ophthalmopathy.

The rearrangement joins TRBV10-3 to TRBJ2-5; TRBD1 agrees at 10 bases. This CDR3 spans 15 amino acids. From germline, CDR1 is ENHRY and CDR2 SYGVKD. The J segment lost 4 bases and the V segment lost 4 bases, leaving 6 bases of the junction unmatched. In DNA form, the CDR3 reads TGTGCCATCAGTGCCGTAGGGACAGGGGCAGAGACCCAGTACTTC. This gives the protein CAISAVGTGAETQYF.

This chain links TRBV7-2 with TRBJ2-5; D gene uncertain. The CDR3 runs 14 residues. Germline CDR1 and CDR2: SGHTA and FQGNSA. Trimming cost V 5 bases and J 5 bases, with 15 bases left between them. The CDR3 region is CASSPSSVSETQYF. CDR3 nucleotides: TGTGCCAGCAGCCCATCTAGTGTCTCGGAGACCCAGTACTTC.

This clonotype showed up just a few times. In DNA, the CDR3 is TGTGCCAGCAGCCAGGGACAGCATAATGAAAAACTGTTTTTT. This translates into CASSQGQHNEKLFF. The chain recombines TRBV3-1 with TRBJ1-4, with 7 bases matching TRBD1. Trimming cost V 3 bases and J 4 bases; bases outside gene matches: 2. The CDR3 sequence is 14 residues long. Germline V CDR1 and CDR2: LGHDT, YNNKEL (reference sequence).

V is TRBV30 and J is TRBJ1-2; possible D gene TRBD1, 6 bases. Germline V gene data show CDR1 as GTSNPN and CDR2 as SVGIG (reference sequence). The CDR3 length is 14 residues. The germline V and J ends were trimmed by 4 bases and 2 bases, with 14 bases remaining between them. The CDR3 loop reads CAWTRAGHNYGYTF. CDR3 in DNA: TGTGCCTGGACCCGGGCGGGACACAACTATGGCTACACCTTC.

This chain's CDR3 is CASSSTGFPNTGELFF. For the CDR3, the DNA is TGTGCCAGCAGTTCAACAGGGTTCCCGAACACCGGGGAGCTGTTTTTT. This chain links TRBV28 with TRBJ2-2; tentatively, D is TRBD1 (6 bases). The germline CDR1 and CDR2 sequences are MDHEN and SYDVKM. The ends were cut back, 4 bases at V and 0 bases at J, with 12 bases in the middle. CDR3 length equals 16 residues.

Here the CDR3 DNA reads TGCGCCAGCAGCCCTGGGACAGTTTTTCAGTACTTC. It is translated as CASSPGTVFQYF. J is TRBJ2-4 and V is TRBV4-1; TRBD1 matches 7 bases. Per germline, CDR1 MGHRA and CDR2 YSYEKL. The V gene end was trimmed by 4 bases and the J gene end by 11 bases; junction bases not matched to a gene: 5. The CDR3 is made up of 12 amino acids.

This clonotype was seen at least ten times. The V call is TRBV5-1, the J call TRBJ2-3; D is unresolved. The CDR3 totals 16 residues. The V end was cut by 5 bases, the J end by 0 bases, with 16 bases between. Germline assignment: CDR1 SGHRS and CDR2 YFSETQ. The CDR3 region is CASRDGSLSSTDTQYF. The CDR3 nucleotides are TGCGCCAGCAGAGATGGCAGCCTTTCTAGCACAGATACGCAGTATTTT.

This clonotype was recorded a few times. Here the CDR3 reads CASSYVRDSPSSYEQYF. The CDR3 region has the DNA TGTGCCAGCAGTTACGTCCGGGACTCCCCGAGCTCCTACGAGCAGTACTTC. The rearrangement joins TRBV6-2 or TRBV6-3 to TRBJ2-7, with TRBD2 as a possible D gene (6 bases). The germline V gene has CDR1 MNHEY and CDR2 SVGEGT. This CDR3 contains 17 residues. V dropped 2 bases and J dropped 0 bases, with 17 bases sitting between them.

The V and J genes are TRBV7-8 and TRBJ2-7; D possibly matches TRBD1 or TRBD2 (5 bases each). Germline CDR1 is SGHVS and CDR2 is FQNEAQ. The CDR3 is 12 residues long. V lost 7 bases and J lost 5, with 12 bases in between. CDR3 coding DNA: TGTGCCAGCAAGCGGCAGGGCGACGAGCAGTACTTC. It codes for CASKRQGDEQYF. The full variable domain, rest sourced from reference TRBV7-8 and TRBJ2-7, is GAGVSQSPRYKVAKRGQDVALRCDPISGHVSLFWYQQALGQGPEFLTYFQNEAQLDKSGLPSDRFFAERPEGSVSTLKIQRTQQEDSAVYLCASKRQGDEQYFGPGTRLTVT.